Listed below are T cell receptor beta chains from one sample, sequenced in a study of cytomegalovirus exposure and HLA in healthy donors. The assay was immunoSEQ multiplex PCR, and TCRdb's table has in-frame clones only and misses some. The repertoire holds 90,000 to 150,000 clones, with roughly 60% as singletons. The sample comprised PBMCs. All receptors derive from a man aged 35 to 55 in good health and CMV-seropositive. CDR3s include the opening cysteine and the closing phenylalanine or tryptophan. A D gene is named only where the DNA matches it firmly. The size of a clone is reported for some rows only, either as once, few or many, or as a class for expanded clones.

v_gene,abundance,j_gene,d_gene,CDR3nt,CDR3aa
TRBV28,-,TRBJ1-2,-,TGTGCCAGCAGCTTCGTAGAGGGAGGTGGCTACACCTTC,CASSFVEGGGYTF
TRBV18,-,TRBJ2-3,-,TGTGCCAGCTCACCGGTAGCTGTGGATACGCAGTATTTT,CASSPVAVDTQYF
TRBV7-8,few,TRBJ1-1,TRBD1,TGTGCCAGCAGCCCGGGACAGGGGGGTCTCGGTGAAGCTTTCTTT,CASSPGQGGLGEAFF
TRBV2,-,TRBJ1-4,-,TGTGCCAGCAGGCGCTACACTAGCACTAATGAAAAACTGTTTTTT,CASRRYTSTNEKLFF
TRBV7-9,-,TRBJ2-2,TRBD1,TGTGCCAGCAGCGACGGACAGGCGAACACCGGGGAGCTGTTTTTT,CASSDGQANTGELFF
TRBV7-9,-,TRBJ2-7,-,TGTGCCAGCAGCTTTCCGCAGGGGAAGGAAGCCTACGAGCAGTACTTC,CASSFPQGKEAYEQYF
TRBV6-6,-,TRBJ2-1,-,TGTGCCAGCAAACGGGGAAGGGTCTACAATGAGCAGTTCTTC,CASKRGRVYNEQFF
TRBV9,few,TRBJ1-5,TRBD1,TGTGCCAGCAGCGTAGTTGGACAGGGCGGCAATCAGCCCCAGCATTTT,CASSVVGQGGNQPQHF
TRBV30,-,TRBJ1-1,-,TGTGCCTGGGACGGGGGGGTCGGAACTGAAGCTTTCTTT,CAWDGGVGTEAFF
TRBV28,-,TRBJ1-3,TRBD1,TGTGCCAGCAGTTTAATGCAGGGGGGCCCGGACACCATATATTTT,CASSLMQGGPDTIYF
TRBV5-1,-,TRBJ2-5,-,TGCGCCAGCAGCCCGGGAACAGAGACCCAGTACTTC,CASSPGTETQYF
TRBV7-9,-,TRBJ2-7,TRBD1,TGTGCCAGCAGCTTAGCGGGACAGGGAGACGAGCAGTACTTC,CASSLAGQGDEQYF
TRBV29-1,-,TRBJ2-7,-,TGCAGCGTGAGAGCGAGCCCCGTGGTAACCTACGAGCAGTACTTC,CSVRASPVVTYEQYF
TRBV29-1,-,TRBJ2-5,TRBD1,TGCAGCGTTGACGGACAGGACCAAGAGACCCAGTACTTC,CSVDGQDQETQYF
TRBV7-8,-,TRBJ2-1,TRBD1,TGTGCCAGCAGCAAAAACAGGACAGGGACCTATGAGCAGTTCTTC,CASSKNRTGTYEQFF
TRBV4-3,few,TRBJ2-3,-,TGCGCCAGCAGCCAAGGGAACGGGAAGGCCCTCCGCCTCCCAGATACGCAGTATTTT,CASSQGNGKALRLPDTQYF
TRBV5-1,-,TRBJ2-7,-,TGCGCCAGCAGCTTGACAGGTTACGAGCAGTACTTC,CASSLTGYEQYF
TRBV10-3,-,TRBJ1-2,-,TGTGCCATCGAGCGTGGATTAGCGGGGGGCTACACCTTC,CAIERGLAGGYTF
TRBV18,-,TRBJ2-7,-,TGTGCCAGCTCACCAGCAGGTTTCTACGAGCAGTACTTC,CASSPAGFYEQYF
TRBV10-3,few,TRBJ1-1,-,TGTGCCATCAAGCAGGGTCGGGACACTGAAGCTTTCTTT,CAIKQGRDTEAFF
TRBV30,-,TRBJ2-1,TRBD1,TGTGCCTGGAACCGGGACAGGGCAATCGATGAGCAGTTCTTC,CAWNRDRAIDEQFF
TRBV2,few,TRBJ2-5,-,TGTGCCAGCAGTGACCCAGCGATACAAGAGACCCAGTACTTC,CASSDPAIQETQYF
TRBV19,-,TRBJ2-3,TRBD2,TGTGCCAGTAGTCCTGGACTAGACACAGATACGCAGTATTTT,CASSPGLDTDTQYF
TRBV9,once,TRBJ2-7,-,TGTGCCAGCAGCGTAGCTGTAGCGCCAATCTACGAGCAGTACTTC,CASSVAVAPIYEQYF
TRBV5-1,once,TRBJ2-7,TRBD1,TGCGCCAGCAGGACCGGGACAGGGGGGCACGAGCAGTACTTC,CASRTGTGGHEQYF
TRBV11-1,-,TRBJ2-3,-,TGTGCCAGCAGCTCCCGGGGTAGTGGGGATACGCAGTATTTT,CASSSRGSGDTQYF
TRBV19,-,TRBJ1-3,TRBD1,TGTGCCAGTAGTCAGGGGGCTACTGGAAACACCATATATTTT,CASSQGATGNTIYF
TRBV30,-,TRBJ1-3,-,TGTGCCTGGAGTGCACTTCCGGAGTCCTCTGGAAACACCATATATTTT,CAWSALPESSGNTIYF
TRBV6-5,-,TRBJ2-5,TRBD1,TGTGCCAGCAGTTACTCGGGGACAGGGGGCGCGGAGACCCAGTACTTC,CASSYSGTGGAETQYF
TRBV7-2,few,TRBJ2-2,-,TGTGCCAGCAGCCTCGGAGACAGGCGCACCGGGGAGCTGTTTTTT,CASSLGDRRTGELFF
TRBV30,-,TRBJ1-5,-,TGTGCCTGGAGTGGGGGAGGGGTAGGAGCTGGTCCGCCCCAGCATTTT,CAWSGGGVGAGPPQHF
TRBV5-4,-,TRBJ1-5,TRBD1,TGTGCCAGCAGCTTGGACAGGGGGTATAATCAGCCCCAGCATTTT,CASSLDRGYNQPQHF
TRBV2,few,TRBJ1-6,TRBD1,TGTGCCAGCAAGACTGGGGACAGGGGAAATTCACCCCTCCACTTT,CASKTGDRGNSPLHF
TRBV5-1,-,TRBJ2-7,-,TGCGCCAGCAGCCTGGGACTGCTTAACTACGAGCAGTACTTC,CASSLGLLNYEQYF
TRBV7-9,-,TRBJ2-7,-,TGTTCCAGCAGTTCTAGCCTCTACGAGCAGTACTTC,CSSSSSLYEQYF
TRBV6-5,few,TRBJ2-7,TRBD1,TGTGCCAGCAGTTACTTGGGACAGGGGTCCTACGAGCAGTACTTC,CASSYLGQGSYEQYF
TRBV6-1,few,TRBJ1-3,-,TGTGCCACCCAAGACACTTACTCTGGAAACACCATATATTTT,CATQDTYSGNTIYF